This T cell receptor beta chain is drawn from a study of molecular identifiers for immune sequencing clone quantification. On this clonotype: Possible read error: a much larger clone is one base away.

Previously reported methods and listed TCR primers produced the bulk TCR libraries. TCRdb fed the PCR reads into MiXCR, producing one record per CDR3 protein. The table lists about 510,000 distinct CDR3 sequences, about 25% of them singletons, with roughly 0.79% in the top ten. The CDR3 length is 15 residues. The germline V gene has CDR1 MDHEN and CDR2 SYDVKM. The V gene is TRBV28, the J gene TRBJ2-4, with 10 positions matching TRBD1. Sequencing used naive CD8+ T cells from blood, with Jurkat cell RNA spiked in. Subset of the sample: FACS-sorted CD8+CD4-CCR7+CD45RA+ naive T cells. This sequence originates from a human donor in good health. Some libraries in this study had Jurkat cell RNA spiked in. DNA of the CDR3: TGTGCCAGCAGTTTCGATGGCGGACAGGGGGTCATTCAGCACTTC. This gives the protein CASSFDGGQGVIQHF.